This T cell receptor beta chain emerged from a study of human T cells and chemical hapten exposure. TCRdb re-analysed the RACE reads in MiXCR, keeping a single row per CDR3 protein. The sample holds approximately 350,000 distinct CDR3 sequences, about 6% seen once. This clonotype came up many times. Time point meaning: patch test 2, 6 weeks after DPC sensitization. Described treatment: therapeutic diphenylcyclopropenone sensitization with weekly scalp DPC. J gave up 4 bases and V 6 bases, and 5 bases lay outside the gene matches. Germline CDR1 and CDR2: SGHTA and FQGNSA. The CDR3 runs 14 residues. The sample consisted of whole blood, taken in connection with sensitization to the hapten diphenylcyclopropenone (DPC). This chain uses TRBV7-2 with TRBJ1-3, with 8 nucleotides matching TRBD1. This TCR derives from a young woman with alopecia areata. Some clones in this sample may be carry-over from other donors' samples. CDR3 nucleotide sequence: TGTGCCAGCAGGCCAGACAGGGGCGGAAACACCATATATTTT. Amino acid sequence: CASRPDRGGNTIYF.